This T cell receptor (beta chain) originates from a study of long-term antiretroviral therapy in people with HIV. The CDR3 covers 16 residues. Germline CDR1 is ENHRY and CDR2 is SYGVKD. The ends were cut back, 2 bases at V and 4 bases at J, with 17 bases in the middle. Sequencing used immunoSEQ v3.0 at survey level. Assay used: immunoSEQ multiplex PCR; TCRdb lists only in-frame clones, some missing. There are under 20,000 clones in the sample; roughly nine tenths occur only once, and roughly 13% lies in the top ten. The TCR originated in a woman aged 35 to 49 with HIV. V usage is TRBV10-3 and J usage is TRBJ1-2; no firm D call. Sequenced material: unsorted PBMCs, taken 0.6 years after starting antiretroviral therapy. The CDR3 DNA follows: TGTGCCATCAGTGAGACCCCTCCAACTTCGATCTATGGCTACACCTTC. This sequence encodes CAISETPPTSIYGYTF.